The present T cell receptor beta chain was sequenced within a study of blood T cells in healthy people across ages. For the second PCR, which ran for roughly 7 to 11 cycles, a sample-barcoded 5' primer and a J-beta primer mix were used. TCRdb itself ran the 5' RACE reads through MiXCR, one entry per CDR3 protein. The sample carries some 1.7 million distinct CDR3 sequences, under 30% recorded once. This clonotype occurred many times. What it binds is not known. Study results and limitations: Aged donors had fewer naive CD4+ cells and lower diversity than long-lived donors.

The V gene end was trimmed by 6 bases and the J gene end by 8 bases; junction bases not matched to a gene: 6. This CDR3 is 13 amino acids long. This sequence was found in a woman younger than 45 in good health. The specimen was blood. This sequence joins TRBV12-3 or TRBV12-4 and TRBJ1-2, with 10 bases matching TRBD1. CDR3: CASSRQGAGGYTF. The CDR3 nucleotides are TGTGCCAGCAGCAGACAGGGGGCAGGGGGCTACACCTTC.